Below, 13 T cell receptor beta chains from the same sample are listed, as sequenced in a study of blood T cell repertoires in COVID-19. The assay was immunoSEQ multiplex PCR, and TCRdb's table has in-frame clones only and misses some. The table shows around 180,000 clones, with less than 85% occurring only once. Input material: peripheral blood. The receptors stem from a woman older than 75 with acute or convalescent COVID-19.

This clone was seen a few times. The rearrangement links TRBV28 to TRBJ1-3; D gene ambiguous. Germline V lookup: CDR1 MDHEN, CDR2 SYDVKM. Trimming took 3 bases from V and 4 from J, leaving 16 bases between them. CDR3 size: 16 residues. The CDR3 loop reads CASSFMRTTRGNTIYF. The CDR3 nucleotides read TGTGCCAGCAGTTTTATGAGAACTACGAGAGGAAACACCATATATTTT.

The chain joins TRBV30 to TRBJ2-1; possibly TRBD2 for D (5 bases). Trimming took 5 bases from V and 2 from J, leaving 10 bases between them. This CDR3 region has 13 residues. Germline CDR1 and CDR2: GTSNPN and SVGIG (reference sequence). CDR3 nucleotide sequence: TGTGCCTGGGATTCCGGGGCCTACAATGAGCAGTTCTTC. It encodes CAWDSGAYNEQFF.

This chain uses TRBV5-1 with TRBJ1-2; a possible D gene is TRBD1 (5 bases). CDR1 and CDR2 from the germline V gene are SGHRS and YFSETQ. The ends were cut back, 2 bases at V and 8 bases at J, with 10 bases in the middle. The CDR3 is 12 residues long. CDR3 loop: CASSFDSWGYTF. The CDR3, as DNA: TGCGCCAGCAGCTTCGACAGCTGGGGCTACACCTTC.

This chain uses TRBV29-1 with TRBJ1-3; D remains unclear. V was trimmed by 2 bases and J by 2 bases, leaving 13 bases between them. CDR1 is SQVTM, CDR2 ANQGSEA, per germline. The CDR3 runs 15 residues. The CDR3 DNA reads as TGCAGCGTTGAAAGACGCGGTGTAACTGGAAACACCATATATTTT. Protein: CSVERRGVTGNTIYF.

V is TRBV5-4 and J is TRBJ2-7; 7 nucleotides agree with TRBD1. The ends lost 4 bases at V and 0 bases at J; junction bases unmatched: 7. The CDR3 sequence is 15 residues long. Germline values: CDR1 SGHNT, CDR2 YYREEE (reference sequence). The CDR3 sequence: CASSTGRDSSYEQYF. The DNA of the CDR3 is TGTGCCAGCAGCACGGGACGGGACAGCTCCTACGAGCAGTACTTC.

The V and J genes are TRBV9 and TRBJ2-1; D not resolved. With 3 bases removed from V and 0 bases from J, the gap between germline ends came to 13 bases. CDR3 length: 16 amino acids. Germline V gene data show CDR1 as SGDLS and CDR2 as YYNGEE. In DNA form, the CDR3 reads TGTGCCAGCAGCGCCCCCGGCGGTAGCTCCTACAATGAGCAGTTCTTC. Translating it yields CASSAPGGSSYNEQFF. Complete variable domain (other parts from reference TRBV9 and TRBJ2-1): DSGVTQTPKHLITATGQRVTLRCSPRSGDLSVYWYQQSLDQGLQFLIQYYNGEERAKGNILERFSAQQFPDLHSELNLSSLELGDSALYFCASSAPGGSSYNEQFFGPGTRLTVL.

The chain recombines TRBV5-1 with TRBJ2-7, with TRBD1 matching over 10 bases. Germline-derived CDR1 and CDR2 are SGHRS and YFSETQ. The CDR3 has 15 amino acids. Losses at the gene ends were 0 bases for V and 0 bases for J; bases not matched to a gene: 0. The DNA for the CDR3 is TGCGCCAGCAGCTTGGGGACAGGGGGCTCCTACGAGCAGTACTTC. It codes for CASSLGTGGSYEQYF.

This clone was seen ten or more times. This chain joins TRBV12-1 and TRBJ1-6; TRBD1 is the table's D call, not checked against the DNA. TRBV12-1 counts as a pseudogene. CDR3 length: 14 amino acids. The CDR3 nucleotides read TGTGCCAGCAGCCCCGACAGGTACGATTCACCCCTCCACTTT. It codes for CASSPDRYDSPLHF.

This clone appeared once. The CDR3 DNA follows: TGTGCCAGCAGAACAGGGCCGAACACCGGGGAGCTGTTTTTT. As protein: CASRTGPNTGELFF. The chain recombines TRBV6-5 with TRBJ2-2; the D gene is possibly TRBD1 (6 bases). Trimming removed 6 bases at V and 0 bases at J, with 8 bases between. The CDR3 has 14 amino acids. Germline loops: CDR1 MNHEY, CDR2 SVGAGI.

The V call is TRBV13, the J call TRBJ1-1; unclear D gene. Between the trimmed V and J ends, which lost 7 bases and 0 bases, there was a span of 15 bases. CDR3 size: 15 residues. Germline loops: CDR1 PRHDT, CDR2 FYEKMQ (reference sequence). The chain's CDR3 is CASITAGSMNTEAFF. The CDR3 DNA sequence: TGTGCCAGCATCACCGCCGGGTCCATGAACACTGAAGCTTTCTTT.

This clone came up a few times. As DNA, the CDR3 is TGTGCCAGCAGTTTCACGGGGGGTAGTGCGCAGTACTTC. This translates into CASSFTGGSAQYF. The V gene is TRBV28, the J gene TRBJ2-7; 7 bases are a match to TRBD2. After removal of 3 bases from V and 9 bases from J, the junction contained 8 bases not matched to a gene. The germline V gene encodes CDR1 MDHEN and CDR2 SYDVKM. This CDR3 has 13 amino acids.

This chain connects TRBV4-2 to TRBJ1-6; maybe TRBD1 (5 bases). Germline values: CDR1 LGHNA, CDR2 YNFKEQ. This CDR3 region has 17 residues. V lost 5 bases, J lost 4 bases, and 18 bases lay in between. Here the CDR3 DNA reads TGTGCCAGCAGCGCCGATGGGGCCCAATTTTATAATTCACCCCTCCACTTT. Encoded protein: CASSADGAQFYNSPLHF.

The chain links TRBV10-2 to TRBJ2-1, with 14 bases that match TRBD2. V lost 6 bases to trimming and J lost 6 bases; unmatched junction nucleotides: 1. The CDR3 length is 14 residues. Per the germline V gene, CDR1 is WSHSY and CDR2 is SAAADI. The CDR3 DNA is TGCGCCAGCAGGGGGACTAGCGGGAGCAATGAGCAGTTCTTC. Protein sequence: CASRGTSGSNEQFF.